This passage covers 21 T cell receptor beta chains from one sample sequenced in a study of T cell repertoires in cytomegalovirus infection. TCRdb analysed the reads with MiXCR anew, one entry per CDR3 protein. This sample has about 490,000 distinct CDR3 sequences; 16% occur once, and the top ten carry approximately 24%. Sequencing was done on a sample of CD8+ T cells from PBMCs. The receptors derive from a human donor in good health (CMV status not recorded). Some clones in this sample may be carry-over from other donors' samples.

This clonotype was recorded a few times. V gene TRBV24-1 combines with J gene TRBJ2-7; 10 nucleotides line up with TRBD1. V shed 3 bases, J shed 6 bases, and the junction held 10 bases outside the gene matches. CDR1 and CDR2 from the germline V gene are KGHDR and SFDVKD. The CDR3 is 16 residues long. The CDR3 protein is CATSDKTGTGELEQYF. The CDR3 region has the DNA TGTGCCACCAGTGATAAAACCGGGACAGGGGAGCTCGAGCAGTACTTC.

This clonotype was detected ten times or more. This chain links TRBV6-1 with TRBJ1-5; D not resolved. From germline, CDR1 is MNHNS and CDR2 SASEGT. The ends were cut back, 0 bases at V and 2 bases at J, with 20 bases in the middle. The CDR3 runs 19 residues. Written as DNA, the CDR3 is TGTGCCAGCAGTGAAGCCCCCCATCTTGAGGGTAGGGGCAATCAGCCCCAGCATTTT. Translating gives CASSEAPHLEGRGNQPQHF.

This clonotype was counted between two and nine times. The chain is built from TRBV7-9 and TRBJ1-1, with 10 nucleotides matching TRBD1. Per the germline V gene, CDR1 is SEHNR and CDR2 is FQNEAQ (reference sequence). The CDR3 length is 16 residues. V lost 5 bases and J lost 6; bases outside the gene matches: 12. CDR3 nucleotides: TGTGCCAGCAGCGAAGGGACAGGGGTTAAAGGGGCTGAAGCTTTCTTT. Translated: CASSEGTGVKGAEAFF.

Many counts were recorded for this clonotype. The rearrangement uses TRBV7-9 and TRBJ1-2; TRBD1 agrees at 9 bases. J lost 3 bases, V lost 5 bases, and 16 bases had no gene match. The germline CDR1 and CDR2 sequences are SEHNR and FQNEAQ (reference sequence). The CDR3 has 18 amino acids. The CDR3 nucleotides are TGTGCCAGCAGCCCGAGAACCGGGACAGGGAAGACCGACTATGGCTACACCTTC. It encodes CASSPRTGTGKTDYGYTF.

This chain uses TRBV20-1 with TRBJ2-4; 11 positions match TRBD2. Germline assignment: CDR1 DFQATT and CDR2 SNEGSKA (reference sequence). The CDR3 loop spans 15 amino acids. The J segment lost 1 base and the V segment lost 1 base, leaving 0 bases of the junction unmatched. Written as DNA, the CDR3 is TGCAGTGCTAGAGCTAGCGGGAGGGCCAAAAACATTCAGTACTTC. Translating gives CSARASGRAKNIQYF.

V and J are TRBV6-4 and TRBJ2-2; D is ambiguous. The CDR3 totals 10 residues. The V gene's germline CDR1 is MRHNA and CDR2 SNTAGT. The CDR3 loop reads CAMTTGELFF. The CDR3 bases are TGTGCTATGACAACCGGGGAGCTGTTTTTT.

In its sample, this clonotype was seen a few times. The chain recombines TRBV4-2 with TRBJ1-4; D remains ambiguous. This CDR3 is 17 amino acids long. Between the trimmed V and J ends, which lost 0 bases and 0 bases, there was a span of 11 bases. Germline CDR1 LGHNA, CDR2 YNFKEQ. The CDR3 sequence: CASSQEIDLATNEKLFF. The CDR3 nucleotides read TGTGCCAGCAGCCAAGAGATCGACCTTGCAACTAATGAAAAACTGTTTTTT.

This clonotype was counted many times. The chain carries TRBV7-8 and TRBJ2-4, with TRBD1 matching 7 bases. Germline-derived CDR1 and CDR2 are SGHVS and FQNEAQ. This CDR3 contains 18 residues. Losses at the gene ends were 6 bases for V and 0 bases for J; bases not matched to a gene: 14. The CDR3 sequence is CASRPDRAHLLAKNIQYF. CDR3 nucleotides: TGTGCCAGCAGACCAGACAGGGCCCACCTTTTAGCCAAAAACATTCAGTACTTC.

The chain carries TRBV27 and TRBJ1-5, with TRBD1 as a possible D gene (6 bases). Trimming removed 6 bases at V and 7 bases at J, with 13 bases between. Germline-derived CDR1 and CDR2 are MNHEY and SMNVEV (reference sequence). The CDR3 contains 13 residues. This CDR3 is CASSHRDGQPQHF. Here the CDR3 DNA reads TGTGCCAGCAGCCACAGGGATGGGCAGCCCCAGCATTTT.

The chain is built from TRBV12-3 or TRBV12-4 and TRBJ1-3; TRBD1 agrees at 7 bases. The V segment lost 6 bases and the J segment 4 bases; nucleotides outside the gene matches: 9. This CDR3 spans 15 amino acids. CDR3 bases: TGTGCCAGCAGCCAGACGACAGGGAGGGGAAACACCATATATTTT. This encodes CASSQTTGRGNTIYF.

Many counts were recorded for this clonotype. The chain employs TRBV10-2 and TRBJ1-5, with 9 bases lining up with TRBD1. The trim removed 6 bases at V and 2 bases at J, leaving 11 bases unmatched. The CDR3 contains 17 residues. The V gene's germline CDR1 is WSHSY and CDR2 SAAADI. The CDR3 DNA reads TGCGCCAGCAGAGATCGACAGGGGGAGAGGGGCAATCAGCCCCAGCATTTT. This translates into CASRDRQGERGNQPQHF.

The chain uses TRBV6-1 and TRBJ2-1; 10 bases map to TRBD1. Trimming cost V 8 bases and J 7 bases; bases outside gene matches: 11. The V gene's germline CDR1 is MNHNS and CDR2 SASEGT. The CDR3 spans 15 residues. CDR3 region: CASSDRGPLRNEQFF. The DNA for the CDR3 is TGTGCCAGCTCCGACAGGGGGCCCTTGAGAAATGAGCAGTTCTTC.

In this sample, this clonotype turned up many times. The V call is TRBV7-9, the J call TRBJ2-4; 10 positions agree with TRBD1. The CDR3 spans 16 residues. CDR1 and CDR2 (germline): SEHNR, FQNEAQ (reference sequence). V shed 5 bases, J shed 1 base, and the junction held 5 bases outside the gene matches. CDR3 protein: CASSPRQGAAKNIQYF. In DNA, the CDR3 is TGTGCCAGCAGCCCTAGACAGGGGGCGGCCAAAAACATTCAGTACTTC.

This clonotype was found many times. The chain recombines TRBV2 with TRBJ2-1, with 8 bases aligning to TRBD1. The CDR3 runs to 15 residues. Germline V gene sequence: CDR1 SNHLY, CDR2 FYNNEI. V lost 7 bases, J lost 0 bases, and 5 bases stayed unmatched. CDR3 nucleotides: TGTGCCAGCAAATCAGGGGGCTTCTCCTACAATGAGCAGTTCTTC. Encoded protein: CASKSGGFSYNEQFF.

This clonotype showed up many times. CDR3 nucleotides: TGTGCCAGCAGCTTAAATTTACTCTCAAACACTGAAGCTTTCTTT. Translated, it gives CASSLNLLSNTEAFF. The rearrangement links TRBV7-2 to TRBJ1-1; D is ambiguous. The length of the CDR3 is 15 residues. Trimming took off 2 bases at V and 2 bases at J, with 12 bases between the two ends. Per the germline V gene, CDR1 is SGHTA and CDR2 is FQGNSA.

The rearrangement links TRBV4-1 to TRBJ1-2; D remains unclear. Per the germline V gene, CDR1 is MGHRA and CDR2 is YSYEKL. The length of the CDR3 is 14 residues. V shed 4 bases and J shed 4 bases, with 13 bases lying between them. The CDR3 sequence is CASSPSAGSYGYTF. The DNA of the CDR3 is TGCGCCAGCAGCCCCTCGGCAGGCAGCTATGGCTACACCTTC.

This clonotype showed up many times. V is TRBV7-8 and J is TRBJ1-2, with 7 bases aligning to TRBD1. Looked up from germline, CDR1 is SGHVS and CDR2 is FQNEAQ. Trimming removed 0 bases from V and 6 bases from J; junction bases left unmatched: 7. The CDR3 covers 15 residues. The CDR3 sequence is CASSLAGEGADGYTF. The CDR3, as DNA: TGTGCCAGCAGCTTAGCGGGCGAGGGGGCGGATGGCTACACCTTC.

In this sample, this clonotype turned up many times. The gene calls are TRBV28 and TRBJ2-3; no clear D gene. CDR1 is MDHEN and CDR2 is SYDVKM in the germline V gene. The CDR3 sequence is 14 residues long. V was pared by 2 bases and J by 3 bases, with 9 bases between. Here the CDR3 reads CASSLRVTTDTQYF. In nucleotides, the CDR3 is TGTGCCAGCAGTTTAAGAGTAACGACAGATACGCAGTATTTT. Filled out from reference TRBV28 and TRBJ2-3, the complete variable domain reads DVKVTQSSRYLVKRTGEKVFLECVQDMDHENMFWYRQDPGLGLRLIYFSYDVKMKEKGDIPEGYSVSREKKERFSLILESASTNQTSMYLCASSLRVTTDTQYFGPGTRLTVL.

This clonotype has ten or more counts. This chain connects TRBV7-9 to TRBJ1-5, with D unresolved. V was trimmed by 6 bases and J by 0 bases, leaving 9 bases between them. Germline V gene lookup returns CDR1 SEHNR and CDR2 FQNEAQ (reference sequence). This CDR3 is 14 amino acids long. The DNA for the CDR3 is TGTGCCAGCAGTTTAACAGATAGCAATCAGCCCCAGCATTTT. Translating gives CASSLTDSNQPQHF.

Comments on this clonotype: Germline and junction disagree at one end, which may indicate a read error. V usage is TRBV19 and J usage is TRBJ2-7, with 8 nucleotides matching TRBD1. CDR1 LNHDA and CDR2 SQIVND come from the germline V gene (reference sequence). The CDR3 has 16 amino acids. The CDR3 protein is CASSWTGMSYGYELYF. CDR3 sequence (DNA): TGTGCCAGTAGCTGGACAGGGATGTCTTATGGCTACGAGCTGTACTTC. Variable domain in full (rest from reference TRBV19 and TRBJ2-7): DGGITQSPKYLFRKEGQNVTLSCEQNLNHDAMYWYRQDPGQGLRLIYYSQIVNDFQKGDIAEGYSVSREKKESFPLTVTSAQKNPTAFYLCASSWTGMSYGYELYFGPGTRLTVT.

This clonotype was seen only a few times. Here the CDR3 reads CASSFSQHEQFF. As DNA, the CDR3 is TGTGCCAGCAGCTTTTCTCAGCATGAGCAGTTCTTC. This sequence joins TRBV7-9 and TRBJ2-1, with D uncertain. The CDR3 is made up of 12 amino acids. The germline V gene encodes CDR1 SEHNR and CDR2 FQNEAQ (reference sequence). The V and J ends lost 3 bases and 8 bases respectively, with 8 bases between them.